These 19 T cell receptor beta chains share one sample of origin, sequenced in a study of blood T cell repertoires in COVID-19. TCRdb's copy holds only in-frame clones and misses some; the assay was immunoSEQ multiplex PCR. The data hold around 62,000 clones, with just over 85% observed a single time. The specimen sequenced was peripheral blood. The origin of the receptors is a woman aged 55 to 70 with COVID-19, enrolled during active disease.

The chain links TRBV10-3 to TRBJ1-1, with D maybe TRBD1 (5 bases). The germline gives CDR1 ENHRY, CDR2 SYGVKD. V gave up 0 bases and J gave up 3 bases, with 17 bases separating them. The CDR3 runs 17 residues. DNA of the CDR3: TGTGCCATCAGTGAGTCTGGTGAACTTTTAGGGGACACTGAAGCTTTCTTT. As protein: CAISESGELLGDTEAFF.

As for this clone: The junction differs from germline at one of its ends, possibly a read error. This chain connects TRBV14 to TRBJ1-2; 10 bases match TRBD1. The CDR3 contains 13 residues. CDR1 and CDR2 (germline): SGHDN, FVKESK. For the CDR3, the DNA is TGTGCCAGCAGCGTCCATCAGACAGGGGGCGCGTCCTTC. Translation: CASSVHQTGGASF.

The J gene is TRBJ1-4, the V gene TRBV2; 7 bases are a match to TRBD1. The CDR3 covers 13 residues. Germline-derived CDR1 and CDR2 are SNHLY and FYNNEI. The ends lost 5 bases at V and 10 bases at J; junction bases unmatched: 7. Here the CDR3 reads CASSRQGSGKLFF. For the CDR3, the DNA is TGTGCCAGCAGTAGACAGGGATCAGGAAAACTGTTTTTT.

The rearrangement links TRBV7-6 to TRBJ2-5; 9 nucleotides align to TRBD2. Per germline, CDR1 SGHVS and CDR2 FNYEAQ. The CDR3 is 18 residues long. Trimming cost V 2 bases and J 3 bases; bases outside gene matches: 13. CDR3 nucleotide sequence: TGTGCCAGCAGCTTAAAGGACAGCGGGAGGTTAGAGAAAGAGACCCAGTACTTC. It encodes CASSLKDSGRLEKETQYF.

The genes are TRBV30 and TRBJ2-4; D perhaps matches TRBD1 (5 bases). Looked up from germline, CDR1 is GTSNPN and CDR2 is SVGIG (reference sequence). Trimming took off 1 base at V and 7 bases at J, with 8 bases between the two ends. The CDR3 has 12 amino acids. The CDR3 DNA reads as TGTGCCTGGAGTGCCCAGGGCAACATTCAGTACTTC. This encodes CAWSAQGNIQYF.

The chain combines TRBV3-1 (or the pseudogene TRBV3-2) with TRBJ2-1; 12 bases align to TRBD2. The junction had 7 bases not matched to a gene; V was cut back by 4 bases and J by 9 bases. The length of the CDR3 is 15 residues. Per the germline V gene, CDR1 is LGHDT and CDR2 is YNNKEL (reference sequence). DNA of the CDR3: TGTGCCAGCAGCCGACTAGCGGGAGAGAGGGGTGAGCAGTTCTTC. As protein: CASSRLAGERGEQFF.

A single count supports this clone. The CDR3 bases are TGTGCCAGTAGTATTGGCCAGTTGAACACTGAAGCTTTCTTT. It translates to CASSIGQLNTEAFF. The chain recombines TRBV19 with TRBJ1-1, with no clear D. V was shortened by 3 bases and J by 0 bases, with 8 bases between the two germline ends. This CDR3 has 14 amino acids. The germline gives CDR1 LNHDA, CDR2 SQIVND (reference sequence).

The chain uses TRBV7-8 and TRBJ2-7; no clear D gene. V lost 6 bases and J 0 bases, leaving 15 bases between the germline ends. CDR3 size: 15 residues. The germline V gene has CDR1 SGHVS and CDR2 FQNEAQ. The CDR3, as DNA: TGTGCCAGCAGGACACTGCCCGGAAACTCCTACGAGCAGTACTTC. It yields the protein CASRTLPGNSYEQYF.

V usage is TRBV12-3 or TRBV12-4 and J usage is TRBJ1-4; D remains unclear. V lost 3 bases to trimming and J lost 5 bases, with 7 bases between them. The CDR3 is 13 residues long. The CDR3 region has the DNA TGTGCCAGCAGTTTCATGCAGAATGAAAAACTGTTTTTT. Translation: CASSFMQNEKLFF.

This sequence joins TRBV30 and TRBJ2-1; perhaps TRBD2 as D (5 bases). Germline assignment: CDR1 GTSNPN and CDR2 SVGIG (reference sequence). The CDR3 length is 13 residues. Trimming removed 0 bases at V and 8 bases at J, with 11 bases between. The CDR3 reads CAWSVGDGDEQFF. The CDR3 coding sequence is TGTGCCTGGAGTGTGGGAGATGGCGATGAGCAGTTCTTC. The full variable domain, rest sourced from reference TRBV30 and TRBJ2-1, is SQTIHQWPATLVQPVGSPLSLECTVEGTSNPNLYWYRQAAGRGLQLLFYSVGIGQISSEVPQNLSASRPQDRQFILSSKKLLLSDSGFYLCAWSVGDGDEQFFGPGTRLTVL.

The V call is TRBV3-1 (or the pseudogene TRBV3-2), the J call TRBJ2-5, with D possibly being TRBD1 (5 bases). With 0 bases removed from V and 2 bases from J, the gap between germline ends came to 10 bases. The CDR3 is 15 residues long. The germline V gene encodes CDR1 LGHDT and CDR2 YNNKEL (reference sequence). CDR3 DNA: TGTGCCAGCAGCCAAGATCAAGACAGACAAGAGACCCAGTACTTC. It translates to CASSQDQDRQETQYF.

The chain couples TRBV13 to TRBJ2-7; 7 nucleotides agree with TRBD1. The CDR3 runs 14 residues. The V segment lost 4 bases and the J segment 0 bases; nucleotides outside the gene matches: 3. Germline CDR1 PRHDT, CDR2 FYEKMQ (reference sequence). CDR3 in amino acids: CASSSGQDSYEQYF. The DNA for the CDR3 is TGTGCCAGCAGCTCCGGACAGGACTCCTACGAGCAGTACTTC. Full variable domain (remainder filled in from reference TRBV13 and TRBJ2-7): AAGVIQSPRHLIKEKRETATLKCYPIPRHDTVYWYQQGPGQDPQFLISFYEKMQSDKGSIPDRFSAQQFSDYHSELNMSSLELGDSALYFCASSSGQDSYEQYFGPGTRLTVT.

The chain employs TRBV5-1 and TRBJ2-5, with 8 nucleotides matching TRBD1. The V gene end was trimmed by 4 bases and the J gene end by 5 bases; junction bases not matched to a gene: 7. CDR1 and CDR2 from the germline V gene are SGHRS and YFSETQ. This CDR3 has 14 amino acids. The CDR3 sequence: CASSAGTGGETQYF. In nucleotides, the CDR3 is TGCGCCAGCAGCGCCGGGACAGGTGGTGAGACCCAGTACTTC.

The genes are TRBV28 and TRBJ2-2; TRBD1 agrees at 8 bases. CDR1 is MDHEN, CDR2 SYDVKM, per germline. The CDR3 contains 14 residues. With V trimmed by 5 bases and J by 7 bases, 6 bases remained unmatched. The CDR3 here is CASSRTGIGGELFF. CDR3 DNA: TGTGCCAGCAGTCGGACAGGGATCGGCGGGGAGCTGTTTTTT.

CDR3 nucleotide sequence: TGTGCCAGAGGGAGGGAGCCAGAGACCCAGTACTTC. This codes for CARGREPETQYF. The chain recombines TRBV2 with TRBJ2-5; 7 bases agree with TRBD2. Germline V gene sequence: CDR1 SNHLY, CDR2 FYNNEI. The CDR3 is 12 amino acids. The J segment lost 4 bases and the V segment lost 9 bases, leaving 5 bases of the junction unmatched. Using reference TRBV2 and TRBJ2-5 for the parts outside the CDR3, the full variable domain is EPEVTQTPSHQVTQMGQEVILRCVPISNHLYFYWYRQILGQKVEFLVSFYNNEISEKSEIFDDQFSVERPDGSNFTLKIRSTKLEDSAMYFCARGREPETQYFGPGTRLLVL.

The rearrangement joins TRBV6-5 to TRBJ2-2; TRBD1 might be the D (6 bases). The CDR3 length is 14 residues. Germline CDR1 is MNHEY and CDR2 is SVGAGI. V was pared by 10 bases and J by 4 bases, with 16 bases between. The CDR3 nucleotides are TGTGCCACCTCGCTACAGGGACCCACCGGGGAGCTGTTTTTT. Translating it yields CATSLQGPTGELFF.

This chain links TRBV5-1 with TRBJ1-2; unclear D gene. Germline CDR1 reads SGHRS; CDR2 reads YFSETQ. The CDR3 is made up of 16 amino acids. Trimming took off 4 bases at V and 2 bases at J, with 18 bases between the two ends. This CDR3 reads CASSPTPGVSNYGYTF. The DNA of the CDR3 is TGCGCCAGCAGCCCCACCCCCGGGGTATCAAACTATGGCTACACCTTC.

The chain couples TRBV5-6 to TRBJ2-3; D gene ambiguous. The CDR3 has 17 amino acids. The ends were cut back, 0 bases at V and 3 bases at J, with 17 bases in the middle. Germline V gives CDR1 SGHDT, CDR2 YYEEEE. The CDR3 DNA sequence: TGTGCCAGCAGCTTGGGTCTAGGAGAGGCGGAGACAGATACGCAGTATTTT. Translation gives CASSLGLGEAETDTQYF.

The chain uses TRBV10-3 and TRBJ2-3, with 7 nucleotides matching TRBD2. Per the germline V gene, CDR1 is ENHRY and CDR2 is SYGVKD. The CDR3 spans 14 residues. The V segment lost 11 bases and the J segment 4 bases; nucleotides outside the gene matches: 12. In DNA form, the CDR3 reads TGTGCCTCAAGGGCGGGACTAAGTTCAGATACGCAGTATTTT. Amino acid sequence: CASRAGLSSDTQYF.